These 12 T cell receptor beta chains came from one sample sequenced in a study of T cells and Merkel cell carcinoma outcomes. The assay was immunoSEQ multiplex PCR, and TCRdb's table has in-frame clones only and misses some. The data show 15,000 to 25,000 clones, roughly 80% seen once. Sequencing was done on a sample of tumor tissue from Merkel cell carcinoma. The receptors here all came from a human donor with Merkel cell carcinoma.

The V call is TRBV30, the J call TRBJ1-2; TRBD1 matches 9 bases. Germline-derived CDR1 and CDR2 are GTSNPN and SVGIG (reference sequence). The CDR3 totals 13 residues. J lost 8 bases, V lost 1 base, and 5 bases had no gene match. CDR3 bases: TGTGCCTGGAGTGACAGGGGGCGCGGGGGCTACACCTTC. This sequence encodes CAWSDRGRGGYTF.

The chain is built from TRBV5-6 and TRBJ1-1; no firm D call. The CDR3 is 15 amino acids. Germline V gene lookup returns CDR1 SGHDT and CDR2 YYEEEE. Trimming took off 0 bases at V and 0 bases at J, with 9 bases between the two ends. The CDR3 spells CASSLDGRMNTEAFF. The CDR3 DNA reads TGTGCCAGCAGCTTGGACGGTAGAATGAACACTGAAGCTTTCTTT.

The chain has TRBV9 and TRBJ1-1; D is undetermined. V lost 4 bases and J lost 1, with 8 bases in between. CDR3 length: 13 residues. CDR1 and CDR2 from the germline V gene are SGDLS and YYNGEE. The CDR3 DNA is TGTGCCAGCAGCCCAGGTCAGAACACTGAAGCTTTCTTT. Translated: CASSPGQNTEAFF.

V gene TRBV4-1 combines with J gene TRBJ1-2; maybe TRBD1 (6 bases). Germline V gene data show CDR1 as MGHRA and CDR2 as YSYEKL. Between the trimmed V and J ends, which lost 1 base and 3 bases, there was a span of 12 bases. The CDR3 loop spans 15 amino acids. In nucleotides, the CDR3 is TGCGCCAGCAGCCAAGTGTACAGGGATTACTATGGCTACACCTTC. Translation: CASSQVYRDYYGYTF.

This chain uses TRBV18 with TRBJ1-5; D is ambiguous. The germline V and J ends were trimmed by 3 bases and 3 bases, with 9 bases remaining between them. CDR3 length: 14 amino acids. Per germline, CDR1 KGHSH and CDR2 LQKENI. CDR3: CASSPVTVNQPQHF. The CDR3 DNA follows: TGTGCCAGCTCACCGGTAACAGTCAATCAGCCCCAGCATTTT.

The CDR3 loop reads CASSFDRAPVYEQYF. The CDR3 coding sequence is TGTGCCAGCAGCTTCGACAGGGCCCCCGTCTACGAGCAGTACTTC. The chain combines TRBV11-3 with TRBJ2-7, with TRBD1 identical over 7 bases. Germline V gene data show CDR1 as SGHNT and CDR2 as YENEEA. V lost 3 bases, J lost 3 bases, and 8 bases stayed unmatched. This CDR3 comprises 15 residues.

The CDR3 here is CASSILTSWRGTGNPPLHF. CDR3 sequence (DNA): TGTGCCAGTAGTATCCTCACGTCCTGGAGGGGGACAGGGAATCCACCCCTCCACTTT. This rearrangement joins TRBV19 to TRBJ1-6; 9 bases fit TRBD1. CDR3 length equals 19 residues. Germline V gene data show CDR1 as LNHDA and CDR2 as SQIVND (reference sequence). Trimming cost V 3 bases and J 11 bases; bases outside gene matches: 20.

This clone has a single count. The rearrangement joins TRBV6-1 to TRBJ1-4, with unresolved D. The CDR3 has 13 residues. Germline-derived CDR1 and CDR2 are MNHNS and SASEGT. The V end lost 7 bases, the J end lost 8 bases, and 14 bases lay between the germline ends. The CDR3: CASNRVVGEKLFF. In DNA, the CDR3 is TGTGCCAGCAATAGGGTCGTAGGCGAAAAACTGTTTTTT.

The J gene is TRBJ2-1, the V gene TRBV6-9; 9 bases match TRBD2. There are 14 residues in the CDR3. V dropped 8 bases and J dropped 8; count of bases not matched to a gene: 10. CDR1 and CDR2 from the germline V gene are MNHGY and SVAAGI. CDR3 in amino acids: CASLASGIRDEQFF. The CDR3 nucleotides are TGTGCCAGCCTGGCTAGCGGGATTAGGGATGAGCAGTTCTTC.

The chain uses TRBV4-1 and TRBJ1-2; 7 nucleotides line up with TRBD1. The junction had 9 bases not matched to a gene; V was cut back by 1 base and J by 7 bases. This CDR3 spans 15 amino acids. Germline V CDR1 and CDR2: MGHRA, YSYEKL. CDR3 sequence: CASSQVAGGFFGYTF. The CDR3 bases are TGCGCCAGCAGCCAAGTAGCAGGGGGTTTCTTTGGCTACACCTTC.

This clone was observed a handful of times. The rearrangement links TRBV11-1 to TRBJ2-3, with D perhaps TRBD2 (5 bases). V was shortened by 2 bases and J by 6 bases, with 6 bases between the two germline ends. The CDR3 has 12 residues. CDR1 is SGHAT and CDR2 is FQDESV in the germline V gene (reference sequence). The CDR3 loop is CASSLPGDTQYF. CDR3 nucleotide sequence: TGTGCCAGCAGCTTACCGGGGGATACGCAGTATTTT.

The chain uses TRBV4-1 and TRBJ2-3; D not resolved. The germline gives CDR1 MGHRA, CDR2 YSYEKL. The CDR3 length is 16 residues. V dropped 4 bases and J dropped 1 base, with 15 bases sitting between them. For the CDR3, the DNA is TGCGCCAGCAGCCTAAGAATTCGGTCCGGCACAGATACGCAGTATTTT. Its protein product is CASSLRIRSGTDTQYF.